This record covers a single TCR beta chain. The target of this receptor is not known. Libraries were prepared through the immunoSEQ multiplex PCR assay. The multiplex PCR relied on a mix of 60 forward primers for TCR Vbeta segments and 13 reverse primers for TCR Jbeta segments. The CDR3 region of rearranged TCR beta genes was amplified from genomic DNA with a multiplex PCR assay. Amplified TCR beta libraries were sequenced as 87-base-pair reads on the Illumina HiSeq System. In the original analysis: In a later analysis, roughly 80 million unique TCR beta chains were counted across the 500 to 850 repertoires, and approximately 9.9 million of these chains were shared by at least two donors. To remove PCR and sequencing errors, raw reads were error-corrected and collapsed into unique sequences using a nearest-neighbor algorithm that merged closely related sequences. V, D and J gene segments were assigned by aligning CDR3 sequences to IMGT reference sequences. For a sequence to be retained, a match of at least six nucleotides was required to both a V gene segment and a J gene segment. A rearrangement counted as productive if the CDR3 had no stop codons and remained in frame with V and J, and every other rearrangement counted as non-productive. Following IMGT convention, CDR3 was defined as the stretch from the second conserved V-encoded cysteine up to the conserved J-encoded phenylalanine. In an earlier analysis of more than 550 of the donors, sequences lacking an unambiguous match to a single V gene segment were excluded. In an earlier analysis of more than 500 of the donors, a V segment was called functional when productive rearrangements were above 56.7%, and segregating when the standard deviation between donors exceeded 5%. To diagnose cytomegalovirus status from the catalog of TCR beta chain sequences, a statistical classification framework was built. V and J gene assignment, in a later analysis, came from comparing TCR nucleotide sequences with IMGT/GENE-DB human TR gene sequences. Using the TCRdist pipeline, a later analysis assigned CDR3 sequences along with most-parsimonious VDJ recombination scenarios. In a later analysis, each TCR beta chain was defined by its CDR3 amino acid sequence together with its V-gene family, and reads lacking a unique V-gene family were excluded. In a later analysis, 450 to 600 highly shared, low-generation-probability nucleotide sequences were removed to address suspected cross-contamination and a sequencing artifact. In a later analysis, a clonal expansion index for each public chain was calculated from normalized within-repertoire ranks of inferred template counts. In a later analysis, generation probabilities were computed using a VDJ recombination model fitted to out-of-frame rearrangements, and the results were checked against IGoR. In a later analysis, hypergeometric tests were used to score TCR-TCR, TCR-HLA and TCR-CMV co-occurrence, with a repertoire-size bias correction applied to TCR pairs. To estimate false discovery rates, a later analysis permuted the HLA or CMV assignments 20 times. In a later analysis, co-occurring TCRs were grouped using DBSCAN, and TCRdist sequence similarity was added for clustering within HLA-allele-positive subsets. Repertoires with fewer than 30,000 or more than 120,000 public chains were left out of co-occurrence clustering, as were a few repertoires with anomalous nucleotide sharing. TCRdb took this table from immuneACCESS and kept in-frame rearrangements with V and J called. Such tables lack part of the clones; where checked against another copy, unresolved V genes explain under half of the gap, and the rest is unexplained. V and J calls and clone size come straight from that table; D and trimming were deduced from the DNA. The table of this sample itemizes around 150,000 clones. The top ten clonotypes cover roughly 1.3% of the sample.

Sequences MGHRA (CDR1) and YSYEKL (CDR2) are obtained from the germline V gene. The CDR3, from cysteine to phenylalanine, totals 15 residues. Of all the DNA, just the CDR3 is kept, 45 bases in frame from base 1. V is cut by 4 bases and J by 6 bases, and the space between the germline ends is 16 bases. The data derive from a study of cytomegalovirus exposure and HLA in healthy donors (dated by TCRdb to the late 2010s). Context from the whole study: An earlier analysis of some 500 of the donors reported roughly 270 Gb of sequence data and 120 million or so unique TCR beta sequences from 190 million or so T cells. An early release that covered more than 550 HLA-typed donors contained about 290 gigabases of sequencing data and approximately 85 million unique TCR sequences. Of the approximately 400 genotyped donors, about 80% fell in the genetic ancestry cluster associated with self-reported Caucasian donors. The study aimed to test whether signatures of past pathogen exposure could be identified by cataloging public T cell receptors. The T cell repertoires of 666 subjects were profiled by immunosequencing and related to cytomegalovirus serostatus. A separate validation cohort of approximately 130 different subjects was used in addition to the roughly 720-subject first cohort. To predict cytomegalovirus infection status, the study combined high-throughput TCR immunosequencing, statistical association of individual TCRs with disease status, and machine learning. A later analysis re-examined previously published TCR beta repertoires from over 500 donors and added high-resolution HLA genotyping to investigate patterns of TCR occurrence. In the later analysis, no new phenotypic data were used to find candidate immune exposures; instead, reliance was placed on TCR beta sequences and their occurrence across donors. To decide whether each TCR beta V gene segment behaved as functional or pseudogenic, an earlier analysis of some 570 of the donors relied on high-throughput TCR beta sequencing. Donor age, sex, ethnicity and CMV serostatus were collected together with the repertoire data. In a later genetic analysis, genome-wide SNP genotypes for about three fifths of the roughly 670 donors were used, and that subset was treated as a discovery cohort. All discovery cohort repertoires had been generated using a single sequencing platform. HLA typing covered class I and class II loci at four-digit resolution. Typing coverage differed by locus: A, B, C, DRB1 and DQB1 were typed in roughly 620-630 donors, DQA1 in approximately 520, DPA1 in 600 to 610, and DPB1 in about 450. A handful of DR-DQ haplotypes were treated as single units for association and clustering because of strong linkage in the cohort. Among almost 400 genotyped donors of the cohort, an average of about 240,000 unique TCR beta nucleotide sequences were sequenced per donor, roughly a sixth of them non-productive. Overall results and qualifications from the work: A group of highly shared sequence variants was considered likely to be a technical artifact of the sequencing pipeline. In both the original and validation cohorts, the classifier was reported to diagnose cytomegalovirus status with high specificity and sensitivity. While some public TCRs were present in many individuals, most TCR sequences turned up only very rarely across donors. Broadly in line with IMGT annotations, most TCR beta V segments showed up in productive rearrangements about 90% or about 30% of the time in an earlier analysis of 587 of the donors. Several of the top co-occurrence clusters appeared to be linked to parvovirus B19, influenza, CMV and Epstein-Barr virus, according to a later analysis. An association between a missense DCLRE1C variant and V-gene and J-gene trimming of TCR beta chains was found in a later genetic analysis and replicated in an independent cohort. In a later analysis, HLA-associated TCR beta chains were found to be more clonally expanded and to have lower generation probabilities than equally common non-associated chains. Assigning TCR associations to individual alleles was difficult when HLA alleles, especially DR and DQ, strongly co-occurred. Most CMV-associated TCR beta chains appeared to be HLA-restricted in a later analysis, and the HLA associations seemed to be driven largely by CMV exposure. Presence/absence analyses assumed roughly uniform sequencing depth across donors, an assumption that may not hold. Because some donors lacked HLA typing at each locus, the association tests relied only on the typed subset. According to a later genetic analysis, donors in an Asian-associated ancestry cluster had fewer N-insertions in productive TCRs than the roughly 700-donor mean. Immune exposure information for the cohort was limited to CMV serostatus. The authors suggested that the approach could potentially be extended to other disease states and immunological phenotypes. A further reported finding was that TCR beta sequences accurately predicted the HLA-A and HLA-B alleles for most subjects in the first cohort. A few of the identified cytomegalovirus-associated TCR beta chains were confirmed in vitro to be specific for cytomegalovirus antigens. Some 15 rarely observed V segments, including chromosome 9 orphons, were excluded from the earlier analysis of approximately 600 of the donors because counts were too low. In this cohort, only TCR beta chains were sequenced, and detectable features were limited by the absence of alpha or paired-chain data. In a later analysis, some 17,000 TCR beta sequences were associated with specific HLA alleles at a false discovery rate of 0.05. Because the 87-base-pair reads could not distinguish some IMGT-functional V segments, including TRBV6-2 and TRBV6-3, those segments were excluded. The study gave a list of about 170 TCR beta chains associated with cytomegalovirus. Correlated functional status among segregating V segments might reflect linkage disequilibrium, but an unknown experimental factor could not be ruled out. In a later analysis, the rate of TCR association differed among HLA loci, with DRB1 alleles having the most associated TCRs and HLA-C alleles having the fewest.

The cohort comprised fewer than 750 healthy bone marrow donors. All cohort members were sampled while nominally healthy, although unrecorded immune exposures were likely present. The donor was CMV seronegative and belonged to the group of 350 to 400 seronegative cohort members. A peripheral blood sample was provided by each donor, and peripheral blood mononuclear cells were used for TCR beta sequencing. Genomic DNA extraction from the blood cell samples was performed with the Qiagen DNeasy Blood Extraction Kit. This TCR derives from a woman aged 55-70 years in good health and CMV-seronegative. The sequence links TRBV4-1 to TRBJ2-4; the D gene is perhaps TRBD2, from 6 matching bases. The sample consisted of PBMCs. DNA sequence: TGCGCCAGCAGCCTATTCCCGGGGGTGGGAAACATTCAGTACTTC. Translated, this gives CASSLFPGVGNIQYF.